The present TCR beta chain was sequenced within a study of cytomegalovirus exposure and HLA in healthy donors. V lost 0 bases to trimming and J lost 7 bases, with 7 bases between them. CDR3 length equals 13 residues. In germline, CDR1 is SGHRS, CDR2 YFSETQ. Primers included in the PCR were 60 Vbeta and 13 Jbeta primers. The repertoire was sequenced with immunoSEQ multiplex PCR; TCRdb's copy has only in-frame clones and lacks some. The repertoire includes some 52,000 clones, 72% of them detected once, and less than 9.5% sits in the top ten. The sequenced material came from PBMCs. This rearrangement joins TRBV5-1 to TRBJ2-2; D gene ambiguous. The origin of this receptor is a woman aged 50 to 65 in good health and CMV-seronegative. CDR3 amino acids: CASSLAVDGELFF. The CDR3 DNA reads as TGCGCCAGCAGCTTGGCGGTAGACGGGGAGCTGTTTTTT.